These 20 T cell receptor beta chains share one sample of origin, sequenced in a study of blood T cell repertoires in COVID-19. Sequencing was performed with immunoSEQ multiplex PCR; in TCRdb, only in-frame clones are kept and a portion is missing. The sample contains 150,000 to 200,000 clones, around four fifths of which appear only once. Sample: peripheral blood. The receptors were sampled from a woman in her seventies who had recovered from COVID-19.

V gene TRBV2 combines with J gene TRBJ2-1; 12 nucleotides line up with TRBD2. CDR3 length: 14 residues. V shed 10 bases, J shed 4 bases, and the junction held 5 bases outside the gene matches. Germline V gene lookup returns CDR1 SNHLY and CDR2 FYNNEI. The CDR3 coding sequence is TGTGCCACGACCGGACTAGCGGGGTACAATGAGCAGTTCTTC. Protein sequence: CATTGLAGYNEQFF.

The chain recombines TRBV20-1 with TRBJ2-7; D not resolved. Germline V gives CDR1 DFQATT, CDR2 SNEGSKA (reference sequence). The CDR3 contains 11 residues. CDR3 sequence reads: CRGANSYEQYF. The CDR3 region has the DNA TGCAGAGGAGCCAACTCCTACGAGCAGTACTTC.

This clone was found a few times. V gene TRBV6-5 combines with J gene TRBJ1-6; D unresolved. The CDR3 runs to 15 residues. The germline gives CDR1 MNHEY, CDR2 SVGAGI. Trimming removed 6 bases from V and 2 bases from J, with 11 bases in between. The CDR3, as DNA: TGTGCCAGCAGCCCCAGGTTGGCCTATAATTCACCCCTCCACTTT. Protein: CASSPRLAYNSPLHF.

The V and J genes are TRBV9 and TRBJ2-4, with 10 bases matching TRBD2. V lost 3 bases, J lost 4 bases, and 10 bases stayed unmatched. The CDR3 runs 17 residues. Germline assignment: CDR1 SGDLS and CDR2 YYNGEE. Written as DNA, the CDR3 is TGTGCCAGCAGCGCCGGGGGACTAGCGAAACCAAAAAACATTCAGTACTTC. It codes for CASSAGGLAKPKNIQYF.

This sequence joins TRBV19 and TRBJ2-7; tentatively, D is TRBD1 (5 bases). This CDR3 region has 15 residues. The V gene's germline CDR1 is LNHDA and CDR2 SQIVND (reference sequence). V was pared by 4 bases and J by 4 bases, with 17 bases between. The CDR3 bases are TGTGCCAGTAGTACCCTAGGGGCGCAGTGGTACGAGCAGTACTTC. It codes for CASSTLGAQWYEQYF.

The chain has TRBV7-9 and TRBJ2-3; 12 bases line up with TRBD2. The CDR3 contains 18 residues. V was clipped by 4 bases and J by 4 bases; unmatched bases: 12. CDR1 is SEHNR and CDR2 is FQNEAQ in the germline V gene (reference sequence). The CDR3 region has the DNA TGTGCCAGCAGCTCTTCCCCACTAGCGGGGGGCCGGGCAGATACGCAGTATTTT. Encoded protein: CASSSSPLAGGRADTQYF.

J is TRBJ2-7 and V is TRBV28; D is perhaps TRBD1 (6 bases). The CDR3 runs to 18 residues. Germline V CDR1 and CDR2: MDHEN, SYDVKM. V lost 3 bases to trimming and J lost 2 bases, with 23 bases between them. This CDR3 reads CASSFASYASSGAYEQYF. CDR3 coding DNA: TGTGCCAGCAGTTTTGCCTCTTACGCGTCCTCAGGGGCCTACGAGCAGTACTTC.

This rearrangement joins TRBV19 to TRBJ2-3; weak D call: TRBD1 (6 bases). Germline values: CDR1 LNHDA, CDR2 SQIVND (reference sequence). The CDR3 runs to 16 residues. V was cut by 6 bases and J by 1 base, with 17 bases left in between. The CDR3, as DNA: TGTGCCAGTAGCCCGACAGGCCCTTGGGGCACAGATACGCAGTATTTT. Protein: CASSPTGPWGTDTQYF.

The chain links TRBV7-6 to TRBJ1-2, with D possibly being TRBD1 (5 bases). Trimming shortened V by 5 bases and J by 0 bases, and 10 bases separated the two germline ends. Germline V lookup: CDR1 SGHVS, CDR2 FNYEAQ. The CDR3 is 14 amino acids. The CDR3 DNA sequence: TGTGCCAGCAGCCCGCGGGGGGCTAACTATGGCTACACCTTC. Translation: CASSPRGANYGYTF.

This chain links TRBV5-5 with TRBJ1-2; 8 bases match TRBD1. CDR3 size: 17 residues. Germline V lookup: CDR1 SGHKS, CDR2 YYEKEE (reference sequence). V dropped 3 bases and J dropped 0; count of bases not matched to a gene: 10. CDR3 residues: CASSWRQGPSTNYGYTF. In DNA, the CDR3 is TGTGCCAGCAGCTGGAGACAGGGGCCCTCGACTAACTATGGCTACACCTTC.

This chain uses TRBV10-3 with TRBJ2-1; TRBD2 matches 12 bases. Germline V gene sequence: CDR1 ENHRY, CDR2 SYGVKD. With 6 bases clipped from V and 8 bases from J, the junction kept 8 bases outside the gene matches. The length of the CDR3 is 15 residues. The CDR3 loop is CAIRASGGAGDEQFF. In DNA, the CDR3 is TGTGCCATCAGGGCTAGCGGGGGGGCCGGGGATGAGCAGTTCTTC.

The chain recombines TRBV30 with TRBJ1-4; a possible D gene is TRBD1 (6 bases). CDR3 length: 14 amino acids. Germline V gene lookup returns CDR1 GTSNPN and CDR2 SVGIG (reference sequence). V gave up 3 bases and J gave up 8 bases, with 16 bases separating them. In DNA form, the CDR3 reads TGTGCCTGGAGCGCACAGGGCGGTAGAGAAAAACTGTTTTTT. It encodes CAWSAQGGREKLFF.

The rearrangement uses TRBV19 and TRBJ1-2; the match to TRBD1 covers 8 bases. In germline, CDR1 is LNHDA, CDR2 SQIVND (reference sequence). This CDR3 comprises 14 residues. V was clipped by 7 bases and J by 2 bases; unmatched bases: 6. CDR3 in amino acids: CASTRTGPNYGYTF. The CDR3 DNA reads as TGTGCCAGTACCCGGACAGGGCCAAACTATGGCTACACCTTC.

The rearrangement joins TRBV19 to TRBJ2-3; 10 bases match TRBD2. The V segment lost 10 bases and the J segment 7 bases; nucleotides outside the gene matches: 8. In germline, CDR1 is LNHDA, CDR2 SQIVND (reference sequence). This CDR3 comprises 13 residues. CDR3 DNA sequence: TGTGCCACCCTAGCGGGGGTTGGGAATACGCAGTATTTT. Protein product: CATLAGVGNTQYF.

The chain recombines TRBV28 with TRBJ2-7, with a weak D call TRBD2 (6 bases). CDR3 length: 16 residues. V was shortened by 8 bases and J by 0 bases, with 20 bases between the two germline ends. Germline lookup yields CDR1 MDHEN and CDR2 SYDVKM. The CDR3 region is CASFPGTSPSSYEQYF. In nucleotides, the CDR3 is TGTGCCAGCTTTCCCGGGACTTCTCCGAGCTCCTACGAGCAGTACTTC.

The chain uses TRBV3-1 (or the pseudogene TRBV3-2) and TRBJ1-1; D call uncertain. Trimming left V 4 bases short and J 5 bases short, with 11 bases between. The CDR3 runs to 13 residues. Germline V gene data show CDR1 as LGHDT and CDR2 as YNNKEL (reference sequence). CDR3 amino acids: CASSPPPGTEAFF. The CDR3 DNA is TGTGCCAGCAGCCCCCCCCCGGGAACTGAAGCTTTCTTT.

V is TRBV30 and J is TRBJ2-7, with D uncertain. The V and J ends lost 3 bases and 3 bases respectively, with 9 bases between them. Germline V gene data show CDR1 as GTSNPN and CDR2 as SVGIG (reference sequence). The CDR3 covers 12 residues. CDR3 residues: CAWRGPGYEQYF. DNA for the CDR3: TGTGCCTGGAGGGGCCCCGGCTACGAGCAGTACTTC. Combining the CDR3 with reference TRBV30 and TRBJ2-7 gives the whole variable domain SQTIHQWPATLVQPVGSPLSLECTVEGTSNPNLYWYRQAAGRGLQLLFYSVGIGQISSEVPQNLSASRPQDRQFILSSKKLLLSDSGFYLCAWRGPGYEQYFGPGTRLTVT.

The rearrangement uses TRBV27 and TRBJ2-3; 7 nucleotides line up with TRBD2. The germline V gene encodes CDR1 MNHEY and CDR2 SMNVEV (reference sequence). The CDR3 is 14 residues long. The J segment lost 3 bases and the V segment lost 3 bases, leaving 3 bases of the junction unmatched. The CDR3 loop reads CASSLGRGTDTQYF. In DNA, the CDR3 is TGTGCCAGCAGTTTGGGGAGGGGAACAGATACGCAGTATTTT.

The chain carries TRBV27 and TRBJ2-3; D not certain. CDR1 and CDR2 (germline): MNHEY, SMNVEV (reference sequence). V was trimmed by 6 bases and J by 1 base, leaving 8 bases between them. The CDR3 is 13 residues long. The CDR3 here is CASSTAGTDTQYF. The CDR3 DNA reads TGTGCCAGCAGCACCGCGGGCACAGATACGCAGTATTTT.

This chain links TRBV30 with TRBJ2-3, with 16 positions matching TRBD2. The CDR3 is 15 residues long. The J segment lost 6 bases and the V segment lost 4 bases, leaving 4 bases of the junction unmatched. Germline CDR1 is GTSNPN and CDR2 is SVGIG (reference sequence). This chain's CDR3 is CAWTPGLAGGDTQYF. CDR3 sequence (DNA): TGTGCCTGGACCCCGGGACTAGCGGGGGGGGATACGCAGTATTTT. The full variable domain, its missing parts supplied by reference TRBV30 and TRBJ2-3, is SQTIHQWPATLVQPVGSPLSLECTVEGTSNPNLYWYRQAAGRGLQLLFYSVGIGQISSEVPQNLSASRPQDRQFILSSKKLLLSDSGFYLCAWTPGLAGGDTQYFGPGTRLTVL.